This TCR beta chain was sequenced during a study of STAT5B mutations in CD4+ large granular lymphocyte leukemia. Points from the study as a whole: TRBV06-family usage was enriched in top patient clones (8/27) versus controls (2/35).

Comments on this clone: Its target is not known.

With 6 bases clipped from V and 4 bases from J, the junction kept 10 bases outside the gene matches. In germline, CDR1 is MNHEY, CDR2 SVGAGI. The CDR3 is 15 amino acids. This was a survey-level run. The method was immunoSEQ multiplex PCR; TCRdb's version includes in-frame clones alone and lacks a portion of them. The repertoire holds about 40,000 clones, with about 81% as singletons. This clonotype was sampled from a human donor in good health. This chain joins TRBV6-5 and TRBJ2-3; 7 bases fit TRBD1. Sequences were obtained from CD4+ T cells from blood buffy coats. CDR3 region: CASRADRLRADTQYF. DNA of the CDR3: TGTGCCAGCAGAGCGGACAGGTTAAGGGCAGATACGCAGTATTTT.